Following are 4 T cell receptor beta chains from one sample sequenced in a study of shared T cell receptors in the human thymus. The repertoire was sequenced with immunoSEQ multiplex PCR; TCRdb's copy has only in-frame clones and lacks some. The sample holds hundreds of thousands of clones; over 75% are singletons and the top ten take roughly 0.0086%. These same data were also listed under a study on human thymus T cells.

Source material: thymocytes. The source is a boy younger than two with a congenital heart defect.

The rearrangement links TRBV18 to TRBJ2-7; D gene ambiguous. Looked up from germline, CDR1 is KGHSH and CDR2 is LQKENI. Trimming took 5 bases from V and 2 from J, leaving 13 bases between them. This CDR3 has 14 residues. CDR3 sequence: CASSATGSPYEQYF. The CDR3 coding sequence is TGTGCCAGCTCAGCAACCGGGTCCCCCTACGAGCAGTACTTC. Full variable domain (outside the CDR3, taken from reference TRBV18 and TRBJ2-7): NAGVMQNPRHLVRRRGQEARLRCSPMKGHSHVYWYRQLPEEGLKFMVYLQKENIIDESGMPKERFSAEFPKEGPSILRIQQVVRGDSAAYFCASSATGSPYEQYFGPGTRLTVT.

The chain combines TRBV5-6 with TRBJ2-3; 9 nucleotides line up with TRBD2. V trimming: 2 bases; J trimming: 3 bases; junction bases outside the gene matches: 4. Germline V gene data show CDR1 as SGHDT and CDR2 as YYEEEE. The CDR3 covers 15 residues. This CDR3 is CASSFLREGTDTQYF. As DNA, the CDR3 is TGTGCCAGCAGCTTCTTGCGGGAGGGGACAGATACGCAGTATTTT.

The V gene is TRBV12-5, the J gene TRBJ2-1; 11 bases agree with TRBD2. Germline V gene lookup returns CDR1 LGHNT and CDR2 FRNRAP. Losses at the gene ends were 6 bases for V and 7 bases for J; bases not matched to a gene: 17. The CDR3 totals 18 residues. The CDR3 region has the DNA TGTGCTAGTGGCCCGAGGAGACTAGCGGGGACCTACGTTAATGAGCAGTTCTTC. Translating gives CASGPRRLAGTYVNEQFF.

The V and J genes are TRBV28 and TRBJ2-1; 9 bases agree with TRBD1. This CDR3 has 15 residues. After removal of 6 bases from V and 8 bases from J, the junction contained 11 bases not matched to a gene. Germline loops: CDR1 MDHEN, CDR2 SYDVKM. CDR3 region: CASRSSDRGLHEQFF. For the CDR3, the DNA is TGTGCCAGCAGATCCTCGGACAGGGGTTTACATGAGCAGTTCTTC.